Here is one T cell receptor (beta chain) with its context. Its antigen is currently unknown. These data originate in a study of shared clonotypes between healthy human individuals. Across the study: Aged between 18 and 49, the donors were a couple of women and three men.

Healthy HIV-negative adults without recent acute infections or vaccinations served as donors. Deep-level assay runs were performed. The method was immunoSEQ multiplex PCR; TCRdb's version includes in-frame clones alone and lacks a portion of them. The table includes some 490,000 clones, 70% to 80% detected once. The study's findings and limits: The genetic and exposure-history diversity represented was limited by few donors.

The CDR3 consists of 14 residues. CDR1 is MNHEY and CDR2 is SMNVEV in the germline V gene (reference sequence). The V end was cut by 2 bases, the J end by 4 bases, with 11 bases between. The V and J genes are TRBV27 and TRBJ1-2; perhaps TRBD1 as D (5 bases). The receptor was derived from a woman in her forties in good health. Some clones in this sample may be carry-over from other donors' samples. The specimen was PBMCs. CDR3 coding DNA: TGTGCCAGCAGTTTACGCGACGGGGCCTATGGCTACACCTTC. This sequence encodes CASSLRDGAYGYTF.